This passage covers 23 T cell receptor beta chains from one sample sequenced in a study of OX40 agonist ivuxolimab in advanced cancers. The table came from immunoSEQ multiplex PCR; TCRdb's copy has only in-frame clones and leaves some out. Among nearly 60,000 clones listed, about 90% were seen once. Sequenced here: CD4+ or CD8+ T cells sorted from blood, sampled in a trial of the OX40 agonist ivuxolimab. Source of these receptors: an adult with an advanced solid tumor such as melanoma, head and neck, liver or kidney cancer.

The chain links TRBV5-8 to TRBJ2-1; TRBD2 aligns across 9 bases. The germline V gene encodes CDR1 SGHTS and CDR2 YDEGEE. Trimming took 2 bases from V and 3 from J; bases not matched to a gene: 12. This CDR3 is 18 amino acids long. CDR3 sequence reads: CASSFLAGALAFYNEQFF. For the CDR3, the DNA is TGTGCCAGCAGCTTCTTAGCGGGAGCTCTTGCTTTCTACAATGAGCAGTTCTTC.

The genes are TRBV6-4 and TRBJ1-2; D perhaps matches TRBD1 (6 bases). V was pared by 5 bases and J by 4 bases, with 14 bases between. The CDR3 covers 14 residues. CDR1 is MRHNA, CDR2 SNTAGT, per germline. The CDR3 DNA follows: TGTGCCAGCAGTCCCACCGGGGGGCTCTATGGCTACACCTTC. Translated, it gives CASSPTGGLYGYTF.

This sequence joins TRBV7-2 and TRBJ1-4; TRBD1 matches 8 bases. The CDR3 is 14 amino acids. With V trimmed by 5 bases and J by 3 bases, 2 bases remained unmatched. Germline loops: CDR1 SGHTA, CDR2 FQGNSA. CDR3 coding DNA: TGTGCCAGCAGCCAGGGGGCGGCTAATGAAAAACTGTTTTTT. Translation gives CASSQGAANEKLFF. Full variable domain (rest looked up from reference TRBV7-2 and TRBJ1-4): GAGVSQSPSNKVTEKGKDVELRCDPISGHTALYWYRQSLGQGLEFLIYFQGNSAPDKSGLPSDRFSAERTGGSVSTLTIQRTQQEDSAVYLCASSQGAANEKLFFGSGTQLSVL.

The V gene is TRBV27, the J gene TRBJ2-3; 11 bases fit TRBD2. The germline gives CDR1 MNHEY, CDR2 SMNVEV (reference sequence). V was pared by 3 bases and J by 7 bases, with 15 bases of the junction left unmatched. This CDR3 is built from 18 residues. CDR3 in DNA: TGTGCCAGCAGTTTGTCTCTAGCGGGAGGCCCAATAAGTAATACGCAGTATTTT. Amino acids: CASSLSLAGGPISNTQYF.

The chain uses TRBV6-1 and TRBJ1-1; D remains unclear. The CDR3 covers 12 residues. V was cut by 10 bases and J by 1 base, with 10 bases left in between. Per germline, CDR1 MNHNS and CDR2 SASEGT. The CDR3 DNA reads TGTGCCACCCGACTTCAGAACACTGAAGCTTTCTTT. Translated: CATRLQNTEAFF.

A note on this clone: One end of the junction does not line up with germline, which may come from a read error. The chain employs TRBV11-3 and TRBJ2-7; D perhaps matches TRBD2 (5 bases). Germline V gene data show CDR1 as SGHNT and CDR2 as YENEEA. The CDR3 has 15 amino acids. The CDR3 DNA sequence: TGTGCCAGCAGCTTAGATCCGGGATCCTCCGACGAGCAGTACTTC. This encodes CASSLDPGSSDEQYF.

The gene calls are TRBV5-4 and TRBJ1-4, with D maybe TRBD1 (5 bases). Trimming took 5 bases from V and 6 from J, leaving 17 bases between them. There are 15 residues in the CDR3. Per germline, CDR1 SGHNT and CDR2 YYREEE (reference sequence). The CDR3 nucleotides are TGTGCCAGCAGTTCTCGACCCGAGGGGTATGAAAAACTGTTTTTT. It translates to CASSSRPEGYEKLFF.

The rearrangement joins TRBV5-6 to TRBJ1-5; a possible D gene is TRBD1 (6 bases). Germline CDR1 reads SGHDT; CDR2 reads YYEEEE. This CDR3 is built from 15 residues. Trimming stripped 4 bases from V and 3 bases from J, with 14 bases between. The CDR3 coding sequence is TGTGCCAGCAGCCAGACAGGTCGAGTCAATCAGCCCCAGCATTTT. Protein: CASSQTGRVNQPQHF. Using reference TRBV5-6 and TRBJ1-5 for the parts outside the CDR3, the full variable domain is DAGVTQSPTHLIKTRGQQVTLRCSPKSGHDTVSWYQQALGQGPQFIFQYYEEEERQRGNFPDRFSGHQFPNYSSELNVNALLLGDSALYLCASSQTGRVNQPQHFGDGTRLSIL.

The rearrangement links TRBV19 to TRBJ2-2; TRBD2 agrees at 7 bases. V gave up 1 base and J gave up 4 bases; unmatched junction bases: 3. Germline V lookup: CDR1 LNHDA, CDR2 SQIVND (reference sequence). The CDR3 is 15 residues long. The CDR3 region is CASSIGGSSTGELFF. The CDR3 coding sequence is TGTGCCAGTAGTATAGGCGGGAGTAGCACCGGGGAGCTGTTTTTT.

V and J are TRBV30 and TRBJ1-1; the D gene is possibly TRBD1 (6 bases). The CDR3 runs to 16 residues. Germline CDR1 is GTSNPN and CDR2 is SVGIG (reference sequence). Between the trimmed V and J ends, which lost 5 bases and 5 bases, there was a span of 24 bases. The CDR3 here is CAWAPGASYGGTEAFF. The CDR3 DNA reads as TGTGCCTGGGCTCCGGGGGCCTCCTACGGAGGAACTGAAGCTTTCTTT. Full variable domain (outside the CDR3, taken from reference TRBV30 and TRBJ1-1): SQTIHQWPATLVQPVGSPLSLECTVEGTSNPNLYWYRQAAGRGLQLLFYSVGIGQISSEVPQNLSASRPQDRQFILSSKKLLLSDSGFYLCAWAPGASYGGTEAFFGQGTRLTVV.

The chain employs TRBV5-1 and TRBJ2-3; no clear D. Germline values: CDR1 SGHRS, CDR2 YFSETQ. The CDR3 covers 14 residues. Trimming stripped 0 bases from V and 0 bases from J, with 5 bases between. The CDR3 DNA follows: TGCGCCAGCAGCTTGGCCCTTAGCACAGATACGCAGTATTTT. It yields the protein CASSLALSTDTQYF.

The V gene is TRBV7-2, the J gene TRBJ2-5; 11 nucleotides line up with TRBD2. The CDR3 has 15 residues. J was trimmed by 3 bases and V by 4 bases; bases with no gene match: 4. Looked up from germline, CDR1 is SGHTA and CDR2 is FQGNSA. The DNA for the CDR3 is TGTGCCAGCAGCTACATGACTAGCGGGAAAGAGACCCAGTACTTC. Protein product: CASSYMTSGKETQYF. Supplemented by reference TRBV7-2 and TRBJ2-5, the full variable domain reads GAGVSQSPSNKVTEKGKDVELRCDPISGHTALYWYRQSLGQGLEFLIYFQGNSAPDKSGLPSDRFSAERTGGSVSTLTIQRTQQEDSAVYLCASSYMTSGKETQYFGPGTRLLVL.

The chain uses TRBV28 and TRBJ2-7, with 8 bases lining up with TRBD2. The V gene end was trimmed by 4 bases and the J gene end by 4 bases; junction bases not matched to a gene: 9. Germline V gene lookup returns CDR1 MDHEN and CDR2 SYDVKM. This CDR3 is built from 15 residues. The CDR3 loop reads CASSSGSGTWYEQYF. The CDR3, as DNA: TGTGCCAGCAGTTCCGGTAGCGGGACTTGGTACGAGCAGTACTTC.

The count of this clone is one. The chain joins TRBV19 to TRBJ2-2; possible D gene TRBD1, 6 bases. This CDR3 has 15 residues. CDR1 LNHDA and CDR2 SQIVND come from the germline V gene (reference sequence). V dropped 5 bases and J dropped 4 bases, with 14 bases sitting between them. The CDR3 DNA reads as TGTGCCAGTAGTCCGCAGGGGTCTGGCACCGGGGAGCTGTTTTTT. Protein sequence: CASSPQGSGTGELFF.

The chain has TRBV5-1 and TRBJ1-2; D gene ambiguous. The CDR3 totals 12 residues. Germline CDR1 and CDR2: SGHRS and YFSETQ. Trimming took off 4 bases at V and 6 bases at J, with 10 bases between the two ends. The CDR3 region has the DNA TGCGCCAGCAGCCCCGCCGAGAATGGCTACACCTTC. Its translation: CASSPAENGYTF.

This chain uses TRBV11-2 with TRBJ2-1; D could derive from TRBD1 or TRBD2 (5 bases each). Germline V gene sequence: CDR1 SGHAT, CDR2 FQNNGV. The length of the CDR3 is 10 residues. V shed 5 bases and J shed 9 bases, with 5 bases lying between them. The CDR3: CASSGGEQFF. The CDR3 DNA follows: TGTGCCAGCAGCGGGGGTGAGCAGTTCTTC. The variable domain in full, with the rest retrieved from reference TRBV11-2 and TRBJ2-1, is EAGVAQSPRYKIIEKRQSVAFWCNPISGHATLYWYQQILGQGPKLLIQFQNNGVVDDSQLPKDRFSAERLKGVDSTLKIQPAKLEDSAVYLCASSGGEQFFGPGTRLTVL.

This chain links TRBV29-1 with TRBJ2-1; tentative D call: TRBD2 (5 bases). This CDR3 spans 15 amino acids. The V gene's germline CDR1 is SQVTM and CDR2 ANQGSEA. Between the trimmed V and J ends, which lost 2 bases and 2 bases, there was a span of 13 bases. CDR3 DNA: TGCAGCGTTGAATATGAGGGAATGGCCTACAATGAGCAGTTCTTC. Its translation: CSVEYEGMAYNEQFF.

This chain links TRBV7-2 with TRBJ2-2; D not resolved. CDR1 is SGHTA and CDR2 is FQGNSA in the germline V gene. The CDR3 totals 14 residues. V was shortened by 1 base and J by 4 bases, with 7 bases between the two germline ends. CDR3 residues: CASSLGDPTGELFF. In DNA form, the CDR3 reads TGTGCCAGCAGCTTAGGGGATCCCACCGGGGAGCTGTTTTTT.

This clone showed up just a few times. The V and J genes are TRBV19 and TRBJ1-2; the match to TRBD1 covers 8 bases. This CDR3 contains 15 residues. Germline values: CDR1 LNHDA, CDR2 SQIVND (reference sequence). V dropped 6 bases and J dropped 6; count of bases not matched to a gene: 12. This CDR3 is CASSPGTGMGDGYTF. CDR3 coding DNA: TGTGCCAGTAGCCCCGGGACAGGTATGGGGGATGGCTACACCTTC.

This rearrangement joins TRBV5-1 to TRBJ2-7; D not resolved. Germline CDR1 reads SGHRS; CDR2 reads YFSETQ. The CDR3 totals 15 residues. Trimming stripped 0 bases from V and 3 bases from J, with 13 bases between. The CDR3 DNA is TGCGCCAGCAGCTTGGGGGGTCTCTCCCTCTACGAGCAGTACTTC. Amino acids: CASSLGGLSLYEQYF.

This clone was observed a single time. Here the CDR3 reads CATSRDIGDEQYF. The DNA of the CDR3 is TGTGCCACCAGCAGAGATATAGGGGACGAGCAGTACTTC. This chain connects TRBV15 to TRBJ2-7; possibly TRBD1 for D (5 bases). Germline CDR1 LNHNV, CDR2 YYDKDF (reference sequence). This CDR3 has 13 amino acids. The germline V and J ends were trimmed by 0 bases and 5 bases, with 8 bases remaining between them.

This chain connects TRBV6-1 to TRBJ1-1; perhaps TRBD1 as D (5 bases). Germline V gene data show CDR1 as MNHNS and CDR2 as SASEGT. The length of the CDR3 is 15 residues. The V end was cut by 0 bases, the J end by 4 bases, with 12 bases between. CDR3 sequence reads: CASSEAGEWSTEAFF. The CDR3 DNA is TGTGCCAGCAGTGAAGCGGGGGAATGGAGCACTGAAGCTTTCTTT.

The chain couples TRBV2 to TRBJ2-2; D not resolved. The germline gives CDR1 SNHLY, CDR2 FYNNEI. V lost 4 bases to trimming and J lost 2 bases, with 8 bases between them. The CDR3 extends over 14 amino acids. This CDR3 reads CASSARTNTGELFF. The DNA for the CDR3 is TGTGCCAGCAGTGCGCGCACTAACACCGGGGAGCTGTTTTTT.